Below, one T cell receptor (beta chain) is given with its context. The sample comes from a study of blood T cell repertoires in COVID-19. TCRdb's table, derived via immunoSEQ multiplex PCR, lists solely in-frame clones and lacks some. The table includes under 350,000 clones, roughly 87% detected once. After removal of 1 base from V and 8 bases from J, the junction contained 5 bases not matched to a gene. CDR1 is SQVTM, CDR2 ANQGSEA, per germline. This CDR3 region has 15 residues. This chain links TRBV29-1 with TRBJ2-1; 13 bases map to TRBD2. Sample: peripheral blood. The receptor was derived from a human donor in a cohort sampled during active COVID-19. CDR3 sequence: CSVEARLAGGDEQFF. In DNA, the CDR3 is TGCAGCGTTGAAGCCCGACTAGCGGGGGGCGATGAGCAGTTCTTC.